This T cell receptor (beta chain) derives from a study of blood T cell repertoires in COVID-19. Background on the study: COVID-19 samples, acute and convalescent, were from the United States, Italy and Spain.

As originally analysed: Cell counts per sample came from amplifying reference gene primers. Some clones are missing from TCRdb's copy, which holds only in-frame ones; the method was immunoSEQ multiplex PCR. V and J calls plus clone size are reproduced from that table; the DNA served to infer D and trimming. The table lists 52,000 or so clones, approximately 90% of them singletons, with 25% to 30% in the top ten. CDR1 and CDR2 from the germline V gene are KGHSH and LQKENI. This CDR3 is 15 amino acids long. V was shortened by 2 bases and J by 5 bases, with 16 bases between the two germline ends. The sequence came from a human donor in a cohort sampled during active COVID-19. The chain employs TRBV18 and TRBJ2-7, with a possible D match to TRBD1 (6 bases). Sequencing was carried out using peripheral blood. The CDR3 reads CASSPNGAGAHEQYF. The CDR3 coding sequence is TGTGCCAGCTCACCAAACGGGGCAGGGGCCCACGAGCAGTACTTC.